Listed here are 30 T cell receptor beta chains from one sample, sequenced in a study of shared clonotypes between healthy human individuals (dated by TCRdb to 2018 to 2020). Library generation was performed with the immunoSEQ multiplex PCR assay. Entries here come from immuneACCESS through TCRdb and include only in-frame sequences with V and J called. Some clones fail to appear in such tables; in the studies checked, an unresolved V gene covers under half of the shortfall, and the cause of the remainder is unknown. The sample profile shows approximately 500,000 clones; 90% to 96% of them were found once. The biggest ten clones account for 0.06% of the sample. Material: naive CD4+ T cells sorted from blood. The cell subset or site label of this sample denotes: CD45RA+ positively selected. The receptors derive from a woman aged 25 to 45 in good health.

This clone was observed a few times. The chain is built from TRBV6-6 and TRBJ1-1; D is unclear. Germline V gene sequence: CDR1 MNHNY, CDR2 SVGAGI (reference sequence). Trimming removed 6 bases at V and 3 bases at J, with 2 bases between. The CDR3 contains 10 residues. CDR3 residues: CASRDTEAFF. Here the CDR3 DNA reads TGTGCCAGCAGAGACACTGAAGCTTTCTTT.

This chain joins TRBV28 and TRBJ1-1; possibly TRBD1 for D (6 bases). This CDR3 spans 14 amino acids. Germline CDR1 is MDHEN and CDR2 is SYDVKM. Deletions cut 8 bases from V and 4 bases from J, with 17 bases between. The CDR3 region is CASRLTTGSTEAFF. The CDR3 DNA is TGTGCCAGCCGGCTAACAACAGGGAGCACTGAAGCTTTCTTT. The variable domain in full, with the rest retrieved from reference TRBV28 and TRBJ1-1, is DVKVTQSSRYLVKRTGEKVFLECVQDMDHENMFWYRQDPGLGLRLIYFSYDVKMKEKGDIPEGYSVSREKKERFSLILESASTNQTSMYLCASRLTTGSTEAFFGQGTRLTVV.

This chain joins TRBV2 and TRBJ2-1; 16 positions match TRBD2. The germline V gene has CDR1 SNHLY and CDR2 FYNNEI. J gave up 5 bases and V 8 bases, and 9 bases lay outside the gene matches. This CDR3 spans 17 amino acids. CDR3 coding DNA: TGTGCCAGCGATCCGGGACTAGCGGGAGGGCCCCACAATGAGCAGTTCTTC. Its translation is CASDPGLAGGPHNEQFF.

The CDR3 sequence: CASSPTGTSGRRGTGELFF. CDR3 nucleotide sequence: TGTGCCAGCAGCCCGACCGGGACTAGCGGGAGGAGAGGCACCGGGGAGCTGTTTTTT. This chain links TRBV27 with TRBJ2-2; 15 bases are a match to TRBD2. This CDR3 is 19 amino acids long. The germline V gene has CDR1 MNHEY and CDR2 SMNVEV (reference sequence). J was trimmed by 4 bases and V by 6 bases; bases with no gene match: 12.

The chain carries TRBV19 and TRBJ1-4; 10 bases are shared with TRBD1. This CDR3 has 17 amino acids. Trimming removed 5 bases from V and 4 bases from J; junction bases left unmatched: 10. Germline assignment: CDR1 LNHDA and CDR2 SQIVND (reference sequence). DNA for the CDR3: TGTGCCAGTAGTGCCGCCCGAAGGGACAGGGGTAATGAAAAACTGTTTTTT. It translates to CASSAARRDRGNEKLFF.

The CDR3 DNA reads TGTGCCAGCAGTCCGAGACTAGCGGGAGGGTACAATGAGCAGTTCTTC. Protein sequence: CASSPRLAGGYNEQFF. This chain connects TRBV28 to TRBJ2-1, with 14 positions matching TRBD2. Trimming removed 5 bases from V and 4 bases from J; junction bases left unmatched: 4. Germline values: CDR1 MDHEN, CDR2 SYDVKM. The CDR3 totals 16 residues. Full variable domain (rest looked up from reference TRBV28 and TRBJ2-1): DVKVTQSSRYLVKRTGEKVFLECVQDMDHENMFWYRQDPGLGLRLIYFSYDVKMKEKGDIPEGYSVSREKKERFSLILESASTNQTSMYLCASSPRLAGGYNEQFFGPGTRLTVL.

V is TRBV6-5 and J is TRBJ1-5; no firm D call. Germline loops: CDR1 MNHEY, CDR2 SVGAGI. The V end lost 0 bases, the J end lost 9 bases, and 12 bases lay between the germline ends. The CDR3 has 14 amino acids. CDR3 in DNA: TGTGCCAGCAGTTACTCGAATTCGGCGCGGCCCCAGCATTTT. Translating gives CASSYSNSARPQHF.

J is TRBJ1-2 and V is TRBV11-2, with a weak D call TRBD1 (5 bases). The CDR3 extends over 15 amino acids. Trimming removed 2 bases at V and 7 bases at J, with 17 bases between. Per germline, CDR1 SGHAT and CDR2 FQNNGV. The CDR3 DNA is TGTGCCAGCAGCTTAAGGAGGGGTAGGCCCGCTGGCTACACCTTC. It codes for CASSLRRGRPAGYTF.

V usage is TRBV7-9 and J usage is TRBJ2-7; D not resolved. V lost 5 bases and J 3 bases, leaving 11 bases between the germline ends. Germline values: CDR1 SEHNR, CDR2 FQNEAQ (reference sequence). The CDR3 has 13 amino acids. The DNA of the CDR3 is TGTGCCAGCAGCACTGACCGATACTACGAGCAGTACTTC. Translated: CASSTDRYYEQYF.

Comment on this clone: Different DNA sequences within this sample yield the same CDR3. This CDR3 reads CASRPDRGGTEAFF. Written as DNA, the CDR3 is TGTGCCAGCAGACCCGACAGGGGTGGCACTGAAGCTTTCTTT. The gene calls are TRBV6-5 and TRBJ1-1; 8 bases line up with TRBD1. V dropped 6 bases and J dropped 4; count of bases not matched to a gene: 7. The CDR3 runs 14 residues. From germline, CDR1 is MNHEY and CDR2 SVGAGI.

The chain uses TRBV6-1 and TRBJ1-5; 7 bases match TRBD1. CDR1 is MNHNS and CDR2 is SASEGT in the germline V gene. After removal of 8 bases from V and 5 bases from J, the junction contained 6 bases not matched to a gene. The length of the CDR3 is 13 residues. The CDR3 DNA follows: TGTGCCAGCTTAGACAGGGCGTATCAGCCCCAGCATTTT. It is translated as CASLDRAYQPQHF.

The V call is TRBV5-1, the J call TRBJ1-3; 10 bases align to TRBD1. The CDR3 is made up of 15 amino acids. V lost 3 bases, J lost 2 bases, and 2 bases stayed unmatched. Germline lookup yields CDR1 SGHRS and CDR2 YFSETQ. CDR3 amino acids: CASSSGTGAGNTIYF. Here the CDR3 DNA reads TGCGCCAGCAGCTCGGGGACAGGGGCTGGAAACACCATATATTTT.

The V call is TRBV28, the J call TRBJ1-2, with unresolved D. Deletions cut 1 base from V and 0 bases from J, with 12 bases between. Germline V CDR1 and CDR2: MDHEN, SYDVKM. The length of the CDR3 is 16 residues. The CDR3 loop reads CASSLFWQTSNYGYTF. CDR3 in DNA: TGTGCCAGCAGTTTATTTTGGCAGACTTCTAACTATGGCTACACCTTC.

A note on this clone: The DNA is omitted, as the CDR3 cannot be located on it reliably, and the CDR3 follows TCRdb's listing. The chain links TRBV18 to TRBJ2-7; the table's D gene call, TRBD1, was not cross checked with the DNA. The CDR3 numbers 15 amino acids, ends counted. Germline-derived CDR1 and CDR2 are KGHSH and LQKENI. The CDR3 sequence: CASSPNSGQGNEQYF.

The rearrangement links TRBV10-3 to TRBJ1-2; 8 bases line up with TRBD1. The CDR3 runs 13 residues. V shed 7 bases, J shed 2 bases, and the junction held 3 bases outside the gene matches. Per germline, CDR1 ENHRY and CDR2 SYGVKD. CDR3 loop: CAINTGGNYGYTF. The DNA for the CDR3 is TGTGCCATCAACACAGGGGGGAACTATGGCTACACCTTC.

The CDR3 spells CASSSTRDSSYEQYF. As DNA, the CDR3 is TGTGCCAGCAGCTCGACTCGGGACAGCAGCTACGAGCAGTACTTC. This chain links TRBV28 with TRBJ2-7, with 7 bases aligning to TRBD1. CDR3 length: 15 amino acids. The V gene end was trimmed by 6 bases and the J gene end by 3 bases; junction bases not matched to a gene: 11. Germline V gene lookup returns CDR1 MDHEN and CDR2 SYDVKM.

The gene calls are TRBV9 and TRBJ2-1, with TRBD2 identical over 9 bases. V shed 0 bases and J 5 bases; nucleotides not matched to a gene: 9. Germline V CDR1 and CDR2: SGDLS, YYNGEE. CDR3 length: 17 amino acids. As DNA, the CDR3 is TGTGCCAGCAGCGTAGCGTCCGGTCTAGCGGGAAACAATGAGCAGTTCTTC. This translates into CASSVASGLAGNNEQFF.

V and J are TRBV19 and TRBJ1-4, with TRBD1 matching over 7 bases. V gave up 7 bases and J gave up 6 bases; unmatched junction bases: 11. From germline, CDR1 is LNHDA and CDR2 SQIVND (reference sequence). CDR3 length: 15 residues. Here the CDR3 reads CASTIDRERDEKLFF. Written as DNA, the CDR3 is TGTGCCAGTACCATCGACAGGGAAAGGGATGAAAAACTGTTTTTT.

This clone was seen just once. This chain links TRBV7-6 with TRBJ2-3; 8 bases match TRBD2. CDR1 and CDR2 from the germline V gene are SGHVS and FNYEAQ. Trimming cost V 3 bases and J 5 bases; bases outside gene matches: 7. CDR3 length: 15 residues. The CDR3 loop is CASSFSGTGGDTQYF. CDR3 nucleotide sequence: TGTGCCAGCAGCTTTAGCGGGACGGGAGGAGATACGCAGTATTTT.

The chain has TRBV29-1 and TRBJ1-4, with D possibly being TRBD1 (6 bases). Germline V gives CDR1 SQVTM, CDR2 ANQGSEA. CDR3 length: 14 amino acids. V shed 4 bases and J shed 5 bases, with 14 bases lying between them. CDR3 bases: TGCAGCGTTGTGGTCTGGGGACAAAATGAAAAACTGTTTTTT. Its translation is CSVVVWGQNEKLFF.

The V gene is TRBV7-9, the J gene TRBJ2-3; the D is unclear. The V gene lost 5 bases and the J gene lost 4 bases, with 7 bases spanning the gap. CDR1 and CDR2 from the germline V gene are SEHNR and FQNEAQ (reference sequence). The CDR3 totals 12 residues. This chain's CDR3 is CASSPNADTQYF. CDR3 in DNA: TGTGCCAGCAGCCCGAACGCAGATACGCAGTATTTT.

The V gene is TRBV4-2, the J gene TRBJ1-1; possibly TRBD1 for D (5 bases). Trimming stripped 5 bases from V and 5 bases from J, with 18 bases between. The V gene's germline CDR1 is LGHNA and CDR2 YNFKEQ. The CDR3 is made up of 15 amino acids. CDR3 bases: TGTGCCAGCAGCTTAAGGGGAGGGAGACGTACTGAAGCTTTCTTT. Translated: CASSLRGGRRTEAFF.

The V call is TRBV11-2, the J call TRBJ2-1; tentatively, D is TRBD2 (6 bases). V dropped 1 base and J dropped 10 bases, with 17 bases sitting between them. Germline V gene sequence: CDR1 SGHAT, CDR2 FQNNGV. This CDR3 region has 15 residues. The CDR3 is CASSLVLSGTHEQFF. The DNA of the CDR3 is TGTGCCAGCAGCTTAGTCCTGTCCGGGACTCACGAGCAGTTCTTC.

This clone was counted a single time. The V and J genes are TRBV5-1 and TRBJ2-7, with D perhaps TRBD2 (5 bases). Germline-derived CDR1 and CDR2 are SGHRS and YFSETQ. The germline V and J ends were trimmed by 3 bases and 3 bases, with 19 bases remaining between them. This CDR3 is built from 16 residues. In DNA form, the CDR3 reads TGCGCCAGCAGCTGGACCCCAGAGCGGCAATTCTACGAGCAGTACTTC. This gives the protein CASSWTPERQFYEQYF.

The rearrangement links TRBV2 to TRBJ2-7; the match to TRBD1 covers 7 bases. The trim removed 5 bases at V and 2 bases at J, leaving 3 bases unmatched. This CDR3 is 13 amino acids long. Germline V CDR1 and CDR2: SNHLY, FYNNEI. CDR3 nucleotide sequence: TGTGCCAGCAGTTGGACAGGTACCTACGAGCAGTACTTC. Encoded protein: CASSWTGTYEQYF.

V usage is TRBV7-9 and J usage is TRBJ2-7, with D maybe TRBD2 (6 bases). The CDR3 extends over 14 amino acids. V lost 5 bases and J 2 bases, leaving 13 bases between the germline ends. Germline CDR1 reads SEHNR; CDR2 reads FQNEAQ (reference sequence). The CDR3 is CASSIGSGTYEQYF. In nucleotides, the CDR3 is TGTGCCAGCAGCATCGGGAGTGGGACCTACGAGCAGTACTTC.

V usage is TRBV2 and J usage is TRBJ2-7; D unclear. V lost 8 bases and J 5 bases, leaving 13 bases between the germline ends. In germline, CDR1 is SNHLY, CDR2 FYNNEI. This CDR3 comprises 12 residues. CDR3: CASGTSAHEQYF. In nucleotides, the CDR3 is TGTGCCAGCGGAACCTCGGCACACGAGCAGTACTTC.

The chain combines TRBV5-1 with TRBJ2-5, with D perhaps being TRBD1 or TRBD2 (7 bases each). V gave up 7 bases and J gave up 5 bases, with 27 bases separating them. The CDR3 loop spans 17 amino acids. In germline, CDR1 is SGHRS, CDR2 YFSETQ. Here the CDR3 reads CASFHRTGGGVRETQYF. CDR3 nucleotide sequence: TGCGCCAGCTTCCACCGGACAGGCGGGGGTGTAAGGGAGACCCAGTACTTC.

The CDR3 is CASSRTAAYNEQFF. CDR3 nucleotides: TGCGCCAGCAGTCGGACAGCTGCCTACAATGAGCAGTTCTTC. The rearrangement joins TRBV10-1 to TRBJ2-1, with D tentatively TRBD1 (6 bases). This CDR3 has 14 amino acids. CDR1 is WNHNN, CDR2 SYGVQD, per germline (reference sequence). The V and J ends lost 5 bases and 2 bases respectively, with 10 bases between them.

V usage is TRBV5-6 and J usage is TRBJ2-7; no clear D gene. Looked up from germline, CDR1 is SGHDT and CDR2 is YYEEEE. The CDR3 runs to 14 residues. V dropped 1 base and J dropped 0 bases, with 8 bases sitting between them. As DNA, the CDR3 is TGTGCCAGCAGCTTGTTTGGATTCTCCTACGAGCAGTACTTC. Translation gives CASSLFGFSYEQYF.